Described below is a single TCR beta chain sequence and its context. The antigen remains unidentified. The data originate from a study of CD8 T cells in ankylosing spondylitis. Points from the study as a whole: Matched ankylosing spondylitis synovial fluid reportedly contained a significantly enriched population of disease-linked clones.

TCRdb reprocessed the 5' RACE reads with MiXCR, giving one entry per CDR3 protein. The sample has more than 150,000 distinct CDR3 sequences, 10% to 15% seen once. The CDR3 loop spans 12 amino acids. Germline V gives CDR1 SGHTA, CDR2 FQGTGA. V lost 2 bases and J 9 bases, leaving 8 bases between the germline ends. The receptor comes from a female donor with ankylosing spondylitis or in good health (not recorded which). The sample comprised blood, either unsorted or a sorted T cell fraction (not recorded which). The rearrangement links TRBV7-3 to TRBJ2-1; D not certain. The CDR3 here is CASSLLLGEQFF. The DNA for the CDR3 is TGTGCCAGCAGCTTACTCCTTGGTGAGCAGTTCTTC.